This note documents a single TCR beta chain sequence. No antigen is known for it. This sample is drawn from a study of OX40 agonist ivuxolimab in advanced cancers. Whole-study findings and limits: People who partly responded at 0.1-3.0 mg/kg had some of the least clonal expansion seen.

Sequencing was performed with immunoSEQ multiplex PCR; in TCRdb, only in-frame clones are kept and a portion is missing. Among about 100,000 clones listed, 75% to 95% were seen once. The source was CD4+ or CD8+ T cells sorted from blood, collected in a trial of the OX40 agonist ivuxolimab. The TCR sequence derives from an adult with an advanced solid tumor such as melanoma, head and neck, liver or kidney cancer.

Here the CDR3 reads CSVDGASGISYNEQFF. The CDR3 region has the DNA TGCAGCGTTGATGGGGCTAGCGGGATATCCTACAATGAGCAGTTCTTC. The V and J genes are TRBV29-1 and TRBJ2-1; TRBD2 aligns across 9 bases. The ends lost 3 bases at V and 1 base at J; junction bases unmatched: 7. The CDR3 is 16 amino acids. The V gene's germline CDR1 is SQVTM and CDR2 ANQGSEA.